This T cell receptor (beta chain) was identified during a study of T cells in Graves' hyperthyroidism and ophthalmopathy. Study-wide findings and caveats: Patients with ophthalmopathy were separated from those with stable hyperthyroidism by a 13 V-J model. Within blood appeared most thyroid clonotypes that had expanded above 0.001. The model's output predicted ophthalmopathy at a median of roughly 6 months prior to onset.

Pregnant or lactating patients were excluded, as were those with uncontrolled infection or other autoimmune disease. Amplification of TCR beta CDR3 regions used RNA as the template. Using the HTBI primer set, a first-round RT-PCR was run on the TCR CDR3. TCRdb processed the multiplex PCR reads anew with MiXCR; each CDR3 protein has one entry. The data contain more than 550,000 distinct CDR3 sequences, 45% of them seen just once; the ten biggest clones take up 6.5% to 9%. To note about this clonotype: Antigen specificity is unknown.

CDR1 SGHTA and CDR2 FQGNSA come from the germline V gene. The CDR3 runs to 15 residues. Trimming removed 5 bases from V and 7 bases from J; junction bases left unmatched: 6. The V call is TRBV7-2, the J call TRBJ1-6, with 9 bases that match TRBD1. The clonotype was recovered from an adult man with Graves' disease, either hyperthyroidism or ophthalmopathy (not recorded which). Sequenced material: peripheral blood or thyroid tissue (not recorded which). The CDR3 loop reads CASSQGTGINSPLHF. The CDR3 DNA reads as TGTGCCAGCAGCCAAGGGACAGGGATAAATTCACCCCTCCACTTT.